This T cell receptor (beta chain) was found in a study of cytomegalovirus exposure and HLA in healthy donors (dated by TCRdb to 2017 to 2019). General notes on the study: In an earlier analysis of some 610 of the donors, around 290 Gb of sequence data and approximately 100 million unique TCR beta sequences from 180 million or so T cells were reported. High-throughput TCR immunosequencing, statistical association of individual TCRs with disease status, and machine learning were combined to predict cytomegalovirus infection status. The T cell repertoires of 666 subjects were profiled by immunosequencing and related to cytomegalovirus serostatus. HLA typing included class I and class II loci at four-digit resolution. An earlier analysis of more than 450 of the donors used high-throughput TCR beta sequencing to judge whether each TCR beta V gene segment behaved as functional or pseudogenic. To study patterns of TCR occurrence, a later analysis re-analyzed previously published TCR beta repertoires from 666 donors and added high-resolution HLA genotyping. Along with the approximately 700-subject first cohort, a separate validation cohort of more than 90 different subjects was used. Among about 390 genotyped donors of the cohort, an average of approximately 230,000 unique TCR beta nucleotide sequences were sequenced per donor, roughly 18% of them non-productive. The study aimed to test whether cataloging public T cell receptors could reveal signatures of past pathogen exposure. Because of strong linkage in the cohort, five DR-DQ haplotypes were treated as single units for association and clustering. Donor age, sex, ethnicity and CMV serostatus were collected together with the repertoire data. In a later genetic analysis, genome-wide SNP genotypes for about 55% of the roughly 670 donors were used, and that subset was treated as a discovery cohort. All discovery cohort repertoires had been generated using a single sequencing platform. Rather than drawing on any new phenotypic data, the later analysis identified candidate immune exposures from TCR beta sequences and the way those sequences occurred across donors. Typing coverage varied by locus: roughly 620-640 donors for A, B, C, DRB1 and DQB1; roughly 520 for DQA1; approximately 570 for DPA1; more than 450 for DPB1. Roughly 300 gigabases of sequencing data and 70 million to 85 million unique TCR sequences were included in an early release covering several hundred HLA-typed donors. Of the 398 genotyped donors, over 70% fell in the genetic ancestry cluster associated with self-reported Caucasian donors.

Including cysteine and phenylalanine, the CDR3 has 15 amino acids. Only the CDR3 DNA is retained, 45 bases long and in frame from the first base. V is cut by 3 bases and J by 3 bases, and the space between the germline ends is 15 bases. Per the germline V gene, KGHSH is the CDR1 and LQKENI is the CDR2. As for this clone: Its antigen has not been determined. No much larger clone is present one base from it, and per-base qualities are unavailable.

In total, more than 500 healthy bone marrow donors made up the cohort. At the time of sampling, every cohort member was nominally healthy, though immune exposures that went unrecorded were likely present. The donor tested CMV seronegative, placing the donor among the 350 to 400 seronegative members of the cohort. Every donor gave a peripheral blood sample, and the peripheral blood mononuclear cells from that sample were used for TCR beta sequencing. The Qiagen DNeasy Blood Extraction Kit was used to extract genomic DNA from the blood cell samples. Libraries were built with the immunoSEQ multiplex PCR assay. For the multiplex PCR, a mixture combining 60 forward primers for TCR Vbeta segments and 13 reverse primers for TCR Jbeta segments was used. The CDR3 region of rearranged TCR beta genes was amplified from genomic DNA by a multiplex PCR assay. Amplified TCR beta libraries were sequenced as 87-base-pair reads on the Illumina HiSeq System. The original methods were these. A later analysis tallied roughly 78 million unique TCR beta chains across the 640 or so repertoires, and some 10 million of those chains were shared by two or more donors. A nearest-neighbor algorithm error-corrected the raw reads and collapsed the reads into unique sequences, merging closely related sequences to remove PCR and sequencing errors. V, D and J gene segments were assigned by aligning CDR3 sequences to IMGT reference sequences. Each retained sequence needed at least a six-nucleotide match to both a V gene segment and a J gene segment. Rearrangements were called productive when the CDR3 lacked stop codons and stayed in frame with V and J; all others were non-productive. Following IMGT convention, CDR3 was defined as the stretch from the second conserved V-encoded cysteine to the conserved J-encoded phenylalanine. The earlier analysis of fewer than 700 of the donors excluded sequences that lacked an unambiguous match to a single V gene segment. An earlier analysis of a few hundred of the donors called V segments functional above 56.7% productive rearrangements and segregating when the between-donor standard deviation exceeded 5%. A statistical classification framework was developed to diagnose cytomegalovirus status using the catalog of TCR beta chain sequences. In a later analysis, TCR nucleotide sequences were compared against IMGT/GENE-DB human TR gene sequences so that V and J genes could be assigned. Using the TCRdist pipeline, a later analysis assigned CDR3 sequences along with most-parsimonious VDJ recombination scenarios. In a later analysis, every TCR beta chain was defined by the combination of its CDR3 amino acid sequence and its V-gene family, and reads without a unique V-gene family were dropped. In a later analysis, fewer than 600 highly shared, low-generation-probability nucleotide sequences were removed to address suspected cross-contamination and a sequencing artifact. In a later analysis, a clonal expansion index for each public chain was calculated from normalized within-repertoire ranks of inferred template counts. In a later analysis, generation probabilities were computed using a VDJ recombination model fitted to out-of-frame rearrangements, and the results were checked against IGoR. In a later analysis, TCR-TCR, TCR-HLA and TCR-CMV co-occurrence was scored with hypergeometric tests, and a repertoire-size bias correction was applied to TCR pairs. False discovery rates were estimated in a later analysis by permuting HLA or CMV assignments 20 times. In a later analysis, co-occurring TCRs were grouped using DBSCAN, and TCRdist sequence similarity was added for clustering within HLA-allele-positive subsets. Repertoires with fewer than 30,000 or more than 120,000 public chains, plus five repertoires with anomalous nucleotide sharing, were excluded from co-occurrence clustering. What TCRdb holds here is the immuneACCESS table cut down to in-frame rearrangements. Part of the clones is not present; checked against another copy, under half of the missing clones reflect an unresolved V gene, and the others are unexplained. D and trimming come from the DNA, and the V and J calls and clone size come from that table. This sample lists about 77,000 clones; 75% to 80% were detected once. The top ten constitute less than 4.5% of the sample.

Broad study findings and their caveats: Some IMGT-functional V segments, including TRBV6-2 and TRBV6-3, could not be told apart with the 87-base-pair reads, so those segments were excluded. In a later analysis, several top co-occurrence clusters were reported to appear linked to parvovirus B19, influenza, CMV and Epstein-Barr virus. In a later analysis, around 15,000 TCR beta sequences were associated with specific HLA alleles at a false discovery rate of 0.05. In a later analysis, HLA-associated TCR beta chains showed more clonal expansion and lower generation probabilities than non-associated chains that were equally common. A few of the identified cytomegalovirus-associated TCR beta chains were confirmed in vitro to be specific for cytomegalovirus antigens. The classifier was reported to diagnose cytomegalovirus status with high specificity and sensitivity in both the original and validation cohorts. Linkage disequilibrium might explain the correlated functional status among segregating V segments, but an unknown experimental factor could not be excluded. According to a later analysis, TCR association rates differed among HLA loci, with DRB1 alleles showing the most associated TCRs and HLA-C alleles showing the fewest. The cohort was sequenced for TCR beta chains only, and without alpha or paired-chain data the features that could be detected were limited. HLA typing was unavailable for some donors at each locus, so association tests used only the typed subset. Assigning TCR associations to individual alleles was difficult when HLA alleles, especially DR and DQ, strongly co-occurred. A further reported finding was that TCR beta sequences accurately predicted the HLA-A and HLA-B alleles for most subjects in the first cohort. Immune exposure information for the cohort was limited to CMV serostatus. Roughly uniform sequencing depth across donors was assumed in presence/absence analyses, although this assumption may not hold. According to a later analysis, most CMV-associated TCR beta chains appeared to be HLA-restricted, and the HLA associations seemed to be driven largely by CMV exposure. A group of highly shared sequence variants was considered likely to be a technical artifact of the sequencing pipeline. Most TCR sequences were seen in very few donors, while some public TCRs were found in many individuals. In a later genetic analysis, a missense DCLRE1C variant was associated with V-gene and J-gene trimming of TCR beta chains, and the association was replicated in an independent cohort. In an earlier analysis of about 550 of the donors, most TCR beta V segments were observed in productive rearrangements about 87% or about 30% of the time, broadly matching IMGT annotations. The earlier analysis of fewer than 750 of the donors excluded approximately 15 rarely observed V segments, including chromosome 9 orphons, because counts were too low. The authors suggested that the approach could potentially be extended to other disease states and immunological phenotypes. According to a later genetic analysis, donors in an Asian-associated ancestry cluster had fewer N-insertions in productive TCRs than the roughly 670-donor mean. The study listed around 160 TCR beta chains as associated with cytomegalovirus.

The chain is encoded by TRBV18 joined to TRBJ2-7, with no confidently assigned D gene. This sequence originates from a middle-aged man in good health and CMV-seronegative. Sequences were obtained from PBMCs. The CDR3 region has the sequence CASSPSRGPHYEQYF. The nucleotide sequence reads TGTGCCAGCTCACCCAGTCGAGGCCCTCACTACGAGCAGTACTTC.